This entry lists 21 T cell receptor beta chains sequenced from one sample in a study of cytomegalovirus exposure and HLA in healthy donors. 60 Vbeta and 13 Jbeta primers were used in PCR. Data came from immunoSEQ multiplex PCR; TCRdb stores just in-frame clones and leaves some out. The sample consists of about 140,000 clones, 70% to 75% of them appearing once. The sequenced sample was PBMCs. Every receptor here comes from a woman aged 40 to 55 in good health and CMV-seronegative.

The chain recombines TRBV2 with TRBJ1-4; 9 bases are shared with TRBD1. Germline values: CDR1 SNHLY, CDR2 FYNNEI. The CDR3 sequence is 15 residues long. Trimming cost V 6 bases and J 8 bases; bases outside gene matches: 10. CDR3 residues: CASRRTGAMREKLFF. The CDR3 DNA reads as TGTGCCAGCAGACGGACAGGGGCGATGCGGGAAAAACTGTTTTTT. The entire variable domain, with the rest obtained from reference TRBV2 and TRBJ1-4, is as follows: EPEVTQTPSHQVTQMGQEVILRCVPISNHLYFYWYRQILGQKVEFLVSFYNNEISEKSEIFDDQFSVERPDGSNFTLKIRSTKLEDSAMYFCASRRTGAMREKLFFGSGTQLSVL.

The chain is built from TRBV7-9 and TRBJ2-1; tentatively, D is TRBD1 (5 bases). Germline V CDR1 and CDR2: SEHNR, FQNEAQ (reference sequence). The germline V and J ends were trimmed by 1 base and 0 bases, with 10 bases remaining between them. The CDR3 consists of 16 residues. For the CDR3, the DNA is TGTGCCAGCAGCTTAGGATGGGGCAGCTCCTACAATGAGCAGTTCTTC. Translation gives CASSLGWGSSYNEQFF.

This clone was recorded once. The rearrangement links TRBV9 to TRBJ2-5; possible D gene TRBD2, 7 bases. With 5 bases removed from V and 5 bases from J, the gap between germline ends came to 19 bases. This CDR3 has 15 residues. Germline V gene lookup returns CDR1 SGDLS and CDR2 YYNGEE. The CDR3 DNA reads TGTGCCAGCAGTTCCCCGAGGGGGGGGCTGGAGACCCAGTACTTC. Translating it yields CASSSPRGGLETQYF.

This chain links TRBV6-6 with TRBJ1-1, with TRBD1 matching 8 bases. V trimming: 6 bases; J trimming: 4 bases; junction bases outside the gene matches: 7. Germline V gene sequence: CDR1 MNHNY, CDR2 SVGAGI (reference sequence). The CDR3 runs 14 residues. The CDR3 loop reads CASRTGQGSTEAFF. DNA for the CDR3: TGTGCCAGCAGGACTGGACAGGGAAGCACTGAAGCTTTCTTT.

There are a few counts of this clone. This chain joins TRBV19 and TRBJ1-2, with TRBD1 matching 7 bases. CDR1 LNHDA and CDR2 SQIVND come from the germline V gene (reference sequence). The CDR3 is 15 amino acids. J gave up 5 bases and V 7 bases, and 13 bases lay outside the gene matches. CDR3 sequence reads: CASTPHQGVGYGYTF. The CDR3 coding sequence is TGTGCCAGTACCCCTCATCAGGGGGTTGGTTATGGCTACACCTTC.

This clone was counted only a few times. This sample also contains other DNA sequences that code for the same CDR3. This sequence joins TRBV5-1 and TRBJ1-2; 7 bases fit TRBD1. Germline V gene data show CDR1 as SGHRS and CDR2 as YFSETQ. There are 13 residues in the CDR3. Trimming cost V 3 bases and J 6 bases; bases outside gene matches: 5. For the CDR3, the DNA is TGCGCCAGCAGCTCCGGGCAGGGGGATGGCTACACCTTC. It codes for CASSSGQGDGYTF.

The chain recombines TRBV29-1 with TRBJ1-2; 7 bases align to TRBD1. The length of the CDR3 is 14 residues. The V gene's germline CDR1 is SQVTM and CDR2 ANQGSEA. Trimming at V came to 4 bases and at J to 7 bases, leaving 12 bases not matched to a gene. DNA of the CDR3: TGCAGCGTTGGTAGGGCAGGGGGATCTCTTGGCTACACCTTC. It is translated as CSVGRAGGSLGYTF. The whole variable domain, filled in from reference TRBV29-1 and TRBJ1-2, reads SAVISQKPSRDICQRGTSLTIQCQVDSQVTMMFWYRQQPGQSLTLIATANQGSEATYESGFVIDKFPISRPNLTFSTLTVSNMSPEDSSIYLCSVGRAGGSLGYTFGSGTRLTVV.

This clone appeared a few times. The chain joins TRBV4-1 to TRBJ1-1, with D maybe TRBD1 (5 bases). The CDR3 runs 17 residues. Germline assignment: CDR1 MGHRA and CDR2 YSYEKL. V was clipped by 0 bases and J by 3 bases, with 17 bases between them. The DNA for the CDR3 is TGCGCCAGCAGCCAAGAAAGAGCCAGGGTTCCTGACACTGAAGCTTTCTTT. It translates to CASSQERARVPDTEAFF.

As to this clone: A read error may account for a junction end that differs from germline. The chain couples TRBV7-7 to TRBJ2-5, with 7 bases fitting TRBD1. Germline CDR1 reads SSHAT; CDR2 reads FNYEAQ (reference sequence). This CDR3 has 15 amino acids. CDR3 sequence: CASSLGQAYGETQYF. The CDR3 DNA follows: TGTGCTAGCAGCTTAGGACAGGCCTATGGAGAGACCCAGTACTTC.

The gene calls are TRBV2 and TRBJ2-7, with D perhaps TRBD2 (7 bases). The germline gives CDR1 SNHLY, CDR2 FYNNEI. This CDR3 region has 13 residues. Trimming shortened V by 7 bases and J by 7 bases, and 17 bases separated the two germline ends. The CDR3 region has the DNA TGTGCCAGCATCGGGACACCGGGGGGTGAGCAGTACTTC. Translation: CASIGTPGGEQYF. The full variable domain, in which reference TRBV2 and TRBJ2-7 provide the parts outside the CDR3, is EPEVTQTPSHQVTQMGQEVILRCVPISNHLYFYWYRQILGQKVEFLVSFYNNEISEKSEIFDDQFSVERPDGSNFTLKIRSTKLEDSAMYFCASIGTPGGEQYFGPGTRLTVT.

CDR3 sequence (DNA): TGTGCCAGTAGTTCCCAGGGTTCCCCGAATGAAGCTTTCTTT. It encodes CASSSQGSPNEAFF. This rearrangement joins TRBV19 to TRBJ1-1; possible D gene TRBD1, 5 bases. Trimming took off 5 bases at V and 7 bases at J, with 17 bases between the two ends. Per germline, CDR1 LNHDA and CDR2 SQIVND (reference sequence). This CDR3 comprises 14 residues.

This chain uses TRBV15 with TRBJ2-3; D remains ambiguous. Trimming left V 1 base short and J 4 bases short, with 9 bases between. Germline V gene data show CDR1 as LNHNV and CDR2 as YYDKDF (reference sequence). The CDR3 extends over 14 amino acids. CDR3 nucleotides: TGTGCCACCAGCAGAGTTGGAGAGGCAGATACGCAGTATTTT. Amino acid sequence: CATSRVGEADTQYF.

This chain connects TRBV19 to TRBJ1-5; 7 bases map to TRBD1. Germline V CDR1 and CDR2: LNHDA, SQIVND (reference sequence). CDR3 size: 15 residues. V gave up 7 bases and J gave up 2 bases; unmatched junction bases: 8. The DNA of the CDR3 is TGTGCCAGTACTATGACAGGGTCCGGCAATCAGCCCCAGCATTTT. The encoded protein is CASTMTGSGNQPQHF.

The rearrangement links TRBV5-8 to TRBJ1-4; D may be TRBD1 (6 bases). Germline loops: CDR1 SGHTS, CDR2 YDEGEE. V lost 3 bases and J lost 1, with 13 bases in between. The length of the CDR3 is 16 residues. The CDR3 coding sequence is TGTGCCAGCAGCTGGAAGAGGGGGTTAACTAATGAAAAACTGTTTTTT. The encoded protein is CASSWKRGLTNEKLFF.

This clone has only a few counts. This chain links TRBV7-9 with TRBJ1-4, with a weak D call TRBD1 (6 bases). The CDR3 spans 15 residues. Germline assignment: CDR1 SEHNR and CDR2 FQNEAQ (reference sequence). Trimming removed 5 bases at V and 6 bases at J, with 16 bases between. CDR3 bases: TGTGCCAGCAGCCAAACGCAGGGGAAACATGAAAAACTGTTTTTT. Protein sequence: CASSQTQGKHEKLFF. Filled out from reference TRBV7-9 and TRBJ1-4, the complete variable domain reads DTGVSQNPRHKITKRGQNVTFRCDPISEHNRLYWYRQTLGQGPEFLTYFQNEAQLEKSRLLSDRFSAERPKGSFSTLEIQRTEQGDSAMYLCASSQTQGKHEKLFFGSGTQLSVL.

V usage is TRBV10-3 and J usage is TRBJ2-3; 12 bases are a match to TRBD2. The ends lost 5 bases at V and 5 bases at J; junction bases unmatched: 5. Germline V lookup: CDR1 ENHRY, CDR2 SYGVKD. This CDR3 comprises 15 residues. The CDR3 DNA sequence: TGTGCCATCAGTCCTAGCGGGGGGGCAGAAGATACGCAGTATTTT. Translating gives CAISPSGGAEDTQYF.

The chain has TRBV27 and TRBJ1-6; 10 positions match TRBD1. The CDR3 spans 17 residues. V was clipped by 6 bases and J by 6 bases; unmatched bases: 11. Germline CDR1 and CDR2: MNHEY and SMNVEV (reference sequence). The CDR3 DNA is TGTGCCAGCAGCACGGGACAGGGGATAGTAGCTAATTCACCCCTCCACTTT. It codes for CASSTGQGIVANSPLHF.

Only a few counts were recorded for this clone. This sequence joins TRBV5-4 and TRBJ2-2; D gene uncertain. The length of the CDR3 is 17 residues. Per the germline V gene, CDR1 is SGHNT and CDR2 is YYREEE (reference sequence). Trimming left V 2 bases short and J 2 bases short, with 16 bases between. CDR3 in amino acids: CASSLSGQNSNTGELFF. The CDR3, as DNA: TGTGCCAGCAGCTTATCCGGCCAGAACAGTAACACCGGGGAGCTGTTTTTT.

The rearrangement joins TRBV7-2 to TRBJ1-3; D gene ambiguous. CDR1 is SGHTA, CDR2 FQGNSA, per germline. Trimming took off 5 bases at V and 0 bases at J, with 8 bases between the two ends. The CDR3 has 14 residues. The CDR3 region is CASSPQSSGNTIYF. The CDR3, as DNA: TGTGCCAGCAGCCCACAGAGCTCTGGAAACACCATATATTTT.

The V and J genes are TRBV18 and TRBJ2-5; 9 nucleotides line up with TRBD1. In germline, CDR1 is KGHSH, CDR2 LQKENI. This CDR3 is 14 amino acids long. J lost 5 bases, V lost 3 bases, and 4 bases had no gene match. The CDR3 region has the DNA TGTGCCAGCTCACCCGGGACAGGGTGGGAGACCCAGTACTTC. Residues: CASSPGTGWETQYF. Full variable domain (outside the CDR3, taken from reference TRBV18 and TRBJ2-5): NAGVMQNPRHLVRRRGQEARLRCSPMKGHSHVYWYRQLPEEGLKFMVYLQKENIIDESGMPKERFSAEFPKEGPSILRIQQVVRGDSAAYFCASSPGTGWETQYFGPGTRLLVL.

The CDR3: CASSAALPSDTQYF. In nucleotides, the CDR3 is TGTGCCAGCAGCGCCGCGCTCCCGTCAGATACGCAGTATTTT. The chain uses TRBV7-2 and TRBJ2-3, with no clear D. CDR3 length: 14 amino acids. CDR1 and CDR2 (germline): SGHTA, FQGNSA. Trimming shortened V by 5 bases and J by 4 bases, and 13 bases separated the two germline ends.